This TCR beta chain was observed in a study of cytomegalovirus exposure and HLA in healthy donors. About the study: Earlier findings included some 100 million unique TCR beta sequences obtained from roughly 200 million T cells. Study-wide results and caveats: Donor immune exposure was known only as CMV serostatus. CMV antigen specificity of three CMV-associated chains was confirmed in vitro. Within an earlier analysis, most TCR beta V segments proved productive either about 87% or about 30% of the time.

The PCR used 60 Vbeta and 13 Jbeta primers. Profiled with immunoSEQ multiplex PCR; TCRdb holds only in-frame clones, not every one. The listing records about 170,000 clones. For this clone: Its antigen is as yet unknown.

This clonotype was obtained from a woman under 30 in good health and CMV-seropositive. The sequencing input was PBMCs.

CDR3 in DNA: TGTGCCTCTATGGGGGGTGCTAGCGGGGTCCCCGGAGGCGAGCAGTACTTC. Its protein product is CASMGGASGVPGGEQYF. The chain has TRBV10-3 and TRBJ2-7; TRBD2 agrees at 9 bases. The germline gives CDR1 ENHRY, CDR2 SYGVKD. The trim removed 11 bases at V and 6 bases at J, leaving 23 bases unmatched. This CDR3 region has 17 residues.